A selection of T cell receptor beta chains follows, all from one sample in a study of blood T cell repertoires in COVID-19. The method was immunoSEQ multiplex PCR; TCRdb's version includes in-frame clones alone and lacks a portion of them. The table has 84,000 or so clones, approximately 83% seen once. Sequencing was done on a sample of peripheral blood. Every receptor here comes from a woman of 80 years or more with acute or convalescent COVID-19. CDR3s include the opening cysteine and the closing phenylalanine or tryptophan. A D gene is named only where the DNA matches it firmly. The size field is filled for only some rows; it gives once, few, many or a size class.

abundance: NA
v_gene: TRBV4-1
d_gene: TRBD1
j_gene: TRBJ2-2
CDR3nt: TGCGCCAGCAGCCAAGCCGGACAGGGGGCCTCGAACACCGGGGAGCTGTTTTTT
CDR3aa: CASSQAGQGASNTGELFF

abundance: NA
v_gene: TRBV10-3
d_gene: TRBD1
j_gene: TRBJ2-3
CDR3nt: TGTGCCATCAGACCCACGACAGGGGTAGATACGCAGTATTTT
CDR3aa: CAIRPTTGVDTQYF

abundance: NA
v_gene: TRBV4-3
d_gene: NA
j_gene: TRBJ1-2
CDR3nt: TGCGCCAGCAGCCAAGGATGGCCGCGGGGCTATGGCTACACCTTC
CDR3aa: CASSQGWPRGYGYTF

abundance: NA
v_gene: TRBV30
d_gene: NA
j_gene: TRBJ1-4
CDR3nt: TGTGCCTGGGGGGGACAACTACAAGAAAAACTGTTTTTT
CDR3aa: CAWGGQLQEKLFF

abundance: once
v_gene: TRBV3-1/TRBV3-2
d_gene: NA
j_gene: TRBJ1-1
CDR3nt: TGTGCCAGCAGCCAAGACAGGTCTATGACTGAAGCTTTCTTT
CDR3aa: CASSQDRSMTEAFF

abundance: few
v_gene: TRBV20-1
d_gene: NA
j_gene: TRBJ1-1
CDR3nt: TGCAGTGCTAGGGAGCAAGCTGAAGCTTTCTTT
CDR3aa: CSAREQAEAFF

abundance: NA
v_gene: TRBV24-1
d_gene: TRBD1
j_gene: TRBJ2-2
CDR3nt: TGTGCCACCAGCGAGGGACAGGGCAACACCGGGGAGCTGTTTTTT
CDR3aa: CATSEGQGNTGELFF

abundance: NA
v_gene: TRBV29-1
d_gene: NA
j_gene: TRBJ2-3
CDR3nt: TGCAGCGTTGATGGCAGGGCCCCAGATACGCAGTATTTT
CDR3aa: CSVDGRAPDTQYF

abundance: NA
v_gene: TRBV9
d_gene: NA
j_gene: TRBJ2-5
CDR3nt: TGTGCCAGCAGCCTTGCGGGACAGCCCCAAGAGACCCAGTACTTC
CDR3aa: CASSLAGQPQETQYF

abundance: NA
v_gene: TRBV5-1
d_gene: TRBD1
j_gene: TRBJ2-1
CDR3nt: TGCGCCAGCAGCCTTGGACAGGGGAAAGCGGCCTCCTACAATGAGCAGTTCTTC
CDR3aa: CASSLGQGKAASYNEQFF

abundance: once
v_gene: TRBV6-5
d_gene: NA
j_gene: TRBJ2-3
CDR3nt: TGTGCCAGCAGTTACATTCCAGGCACAGATACGCAGTATTTT
CDR3aa: CASSYIPGTDTQYF

abundance: NA
v_gene: TRBV29-1
d_gene: TRBD2
j_gene: TRBJ2-3
CDR3nt: TGCAGCGTCCCTCCGACACTAGCGGCTAGCACAGATACGCAGTATTTT
CDR3aa: CSVPPTLAASTDTQYF

abundance: NA
v_gene: TRBV7-9
d_gene: NA
j_gene: TRBJ2-5
CDR3nt: TGTGCCAGCAGCTTAGTGCAGAAATCTCAAGAGACCCAGTACTTC
CDR3aa: CASSLVQKSQETQYF

abundance: NA
v_gene: TRBV6-6
d_gene: TRBD2
j_gene: TRBJ2-3
CDR3nt: TGTGCCGTTCGAGGCGGGAGTAGGGATACGCAGTATTTT
CDR3aa: CAVRGGSRDTQYF

abundance: NA
v_gene: TRBV7-9
d_gene: TRBD2
j_gene: TRBJ2-3
CDR3nt: TGTGCCAGCAGCCCCATCGGGACTAGCGGGAGTACAGATACGCAGTATTTT
CDR3aa: CASSPIGTSGSTDTQYF

abundance: NA
v_gene: TRBV2
d_gene: NA
j_gene: TRBJ2-1
CDR3nt: TGTGCCAGCAGTGAAGCGCGAGGGCTAGGTACCTCCAATGAGCAGTTCTTC
CDR3aa: CASSEARGLGTSNEQFF

abundance: NA
v_gene: TRBV3-1/TRBV3-2
d_gene: NA
j_gene: TRBJ2-1
CDR3nt: TGTGCCAGCAGCCCCTTATGGGACTCGCACAATGAGCAGTTCTTC
CDR3aa: CASSPLWDSHNEQFF

abundance: once
v_gene: TRBV15
d_gene: NA
j_gene: TRBJ1-3
CDR3nt: TGTGCCACCAGCAGAGGAGGGAACGGAAACACCATATATTTT
CDR3aa: CATSRGGNGNTIYF

abundance: NA
v_gene: TRBV7-2
d_gene: NA
j_gene: TRBJ2-3
CDR3nt: TGTGCCACACTCCCTGGGGGCCAGGATACGCAGTATTTT
CDR3aa: CATLPGGQDTQYF